The 21 T cell receptor beta chains given below trace back to one sample, sequenced in a study of blood T cells in healthy people across ages. Through a sample-barcoded 5' primer and a J-beta primer mix, a second PCR was run for roughly 6 to 11 cycles. One entry per CDR3 protein, called by TCRdb with MiXCR from the 5' RACE reads. The repertoire holds some 760,000 distinct CDR3 sequences, roughly 25% seen once, with more than 7.5% in the top ten. A further study also used this sample, focusing on T cells of mothers and their children.

The source material was blood. These receptors all come from a boy younger than 18 in good health.

The chain uses TRBV20-1 and TRBJ2-2; 10 bases agree with TRBD1. The V and J ends lost 4 bases and 4 bases, in that order; junction bases with no gene match: 6. The germline V gene has CDR1 DFQATT and CDR2 SNEGSKA (reference sequence). The length of the CDR3 is 15 residues. CDR3 bases: TGCAGTGCTACACCGGGACAGGGGCCCACCGGGGAGCTGTTTTTT. Translation gives CSATPGQGPTGELFF.

This chain connects TRBV6-5 to TRBJ2-1; D remains unclear. TRBJ2-7 explains the end of the DNA better; the J call may be wrong. Germline V gene sequence: CDR1 MNHEY, CDR2 SVGAGI. This CDR3 is built from 16 residues. The DNA of the CDR3 is TGTGCCAGCAGTTACTCTTCCCTCGCAGGCTCCTACGAGCAGTACTTC. Its translation: CASSYSSLAGSYEQYF.

There are many counts of this clonotype. The chain has TRBV6-5 and TRBJ2-7, with 8 bases aligning to TRBD1. V gave up 7 bases and J gave up 4 bases; unmatched junction bases: 9. The CDR3 has 14 residues. Germline-derived CDR1 and CDR2 are MNHEY and SVGAGI. This chain's CDR3 is CASTQGARGYEQYF. As DNA, the CDR3 is TGTGCCAGCACCCAGGGGGCCCGGGGGTACGAGCAGTACTTC.

This clonotype was seen at least ten times. The chain links TRBV15 to TRBJ1-4, with a weak D call TRBD1 (5 bases). Per the germline V gene, CDR1 is LNHNV and CDR2 is YYDKDF (reference sequence). Trimming removed 7 bases at V and 6 bases at J, with 15 bases between. This CDR3 has 14 amino acids. CDR3 sequence reads: CATTPRDRHEKLFF. The CDR3 DNA is TGTGCCACCACGCCTCGGGACCGCCATGAAAAACTGTTTTTT.

The chain employs TRBV19 and TRBJ2-1, with TRBD1 identical over 9 bases. The CDR3 runs to 15 residues. In germline, CDR1 is LNHDA, CDR2 SQIVND (reference sequence). V dropped 1 base and J dropped 9; count of bases not matched to a gene: 7. The DNA for the CDR3 is TGTGCCAGTAGTATAGCGGGACAGGGAATTAGTGAGCAGTTCTTC. This encodes CASSIAGQGISEQFF.

This sequence joins TRBV10-2 and TRBJ2-5; D gene uncertain. The closer fit of TRBJ2-7 to the DNA end suggests the J call may be wrong. Germline loops: CDR1 WSHSY, CDR2 SAAADI. The CDR3 covers 16 residues. In DNA, the CDR3 is TGCGCCAGCAGTGTAAGCTACCAAACGGAGACCTACGAGCAGTACTTC. This sequence encodes CASSVSYQTETYEQYF.

The table lists this clonotype with a few counts. Germline is not matched at one junction end, which may reflect a read error. This chain uses TRBV29-1 with TRBJ1-1; possibly TRBD1 for D (5 bases). The germline CDR1 and CDR2 sequences are SQVTM and ANQGSEA. The CDR3 runs to 15 residues. DNA for the CDR3: TGCAGCGTTGAAGATCTGGGGGAACTGAACATTGAAGCTTTCTTT. This gives the protein CSVEDLGELNIEAFF.

The rearrangement joins TRBV7-2 to TRBJ1-2; D is unclear. CDR1 SGHTA and CDR2 FQGNSA come from the germline V gene. The ends were cut back, 1 base at V and 4 bases at J, with 13 bases in the middle. CDR3 length equals 15 residues. CDR3 protein: CASSLGRAGVYGYTF. The CDR3 DNA reads TGTGCCAGCAGCTTAGGGCGCGCCGGGGTCTATGGCTACACCTTC.

This clonotype showed up just a few times. The rearrangement links TRBV10-3 to TRBJ1-5; maybe TRBD1 (5 bases). This CDR3 region has 14 residues. Trimming pared 8 bases from V and 6 bases from J, leaving 17 bases between. Per the germline V gene, CDR1 is ENHRY and CDR2 is SYGVKD. CDR3 in amino acids: CAIPLRTPSQPQHF. The CDR3 DNA reads as TGTGCCATCCCCCTCCGGACACCGAGTCAGCCCCAGCATTTT.

This clonotype has only a few counts. This sequence joins TRBV9 and TRBJ2-7; TRBD2 agrees at 10 bases. Germline values: CDR1 SGDLS, CDR2 YYNGEE. CDR3 length: 16 amino acids. V gave up 0 bases and J gave up 6 bases; unmatched junction bases: 9. CDR3 nucleotide sequence: TGTGCCAGCAGCGTAGAGCGAACTAGCGGGATTAGCGAGCAGTACTTC. Translating gives CASSVERTSGISEQYF. Using reference TRBV9 and TRBJ2-7 for the parts outside the CDR3, the full variable domain is DSGVTQTPKHLITATGQRVTLRCSPRSGDLSVYWYQQSLDQGLQFLIQYYNGEERAKGNILERFSAQQFPDLHSELNLSSLELGDSALYFCASSVERTSGISEQYFGPGTRLTVT.

The CDR3 region has the DNA TGTGCCAGCAGTTTAACTAGCGGGATACCCGGAGAGACCCAGTACTTC. It codes for CASSLTSGIPGETQYF. The rearrangement joins TRBV12-3 or TRBV12-4 to TRBJ2-5; 10 bases fit TRBD2. This CDR3 is 16 amino acids long. V dropped 2 bases and J dropped 4; count of bases not matched to a gene: 7.

This clonotype occurred a few times. This chain links TRBV10-1 with TRBJ2-5, with D uncertain. The J call may be mistaken, given a closer DNA end match to TRBJ2-1. Germline V gives CDR1 WNHNN, CDR2 SYGVQD (reference sequence). The CDR3 covers 15 residues. CDR3 sequence reads: CASSESSGRLGEQFF. CDR3 DNA sequence: TGCGCCAGCAGTGAGTCGAGTGGGCGGCTAGGCGAGCAGTTCTTC.

The chain couples TRBV6-1 to TRBJ2-1, with 8 bases matching TRBD2. The DNA end is more similar to TRBJ2-5, so the J call may be wrong. The CDR3 is 15 amino acids. Germline lookup yields CDR1 MNHNS and CDR2 SASEGT. The CDR3 sequence is CASSEVSGGRETQYF. CDR3 sequence (DNA): TGTGCCAGCAGTGAAGTGTCGGGGGGGAGGGAGACCCAGTACTTC.

This clonotype turned up a few times. The chain links TRBV12-3 or TRBV12-4 to TRBJ2-1, with 11 bases fitting TRBD2. The V gene end was trimmed by 4 bases and the J gene end by 8 bases; junction bases not matched to a gene: 10. The CDR3 length is 16 residues. The CDR3 DNA sequence: TGTGCCAGCAGTTCTCCGACTAGCGGGAATGGGGATGAGCAGTTCTTC. Its translation: CASSSPTSGNGDEQFF.

The rearrangement uses TRBV20-1 and TRBJ2-4; tentative D call: TRBD1 (5 bases). This CDR3 comprises 14 residues. Trimming removed 1 base at V and 0 bases at J, with 7 bases between. Germline CDR1 reads DFQATT; CDR2 reads SNEGSKA (reference sequence). CDR3 in amino acids: CSARATVAKNIQYF. The CDR3 DNA sequence: TGCAGTGCTAGAGCGACAGTAGCCAAAAACATTCAGTACTTC.

The rearrangement joins TRBV7-9 to TRBJ1-6; no clear D gene. The CDR3 extends over 15 amino acids. V was clipped by 1 base and J by 8 bases, with 12 bases between them. Germline CDR1 and CDR2: SEHNR and FQNEAQ (reference sequence). The CDR3 is CASSLGGLEDSPLHF. The CDR3 DNA sequence: TGTGCCAGCAGCTTAGGAGGGCTTGAGGATTCACCCCTCCACTTT.

The chain recombines TRBV5-1 with TRBJ2-5; 11 bases are shared with TRBD2. CDR3 length equals 15 residues. V trimming: 4 bases; J trimming: 6 bases; junction bases outside the gene matches: 8. Per the germline V gene, CDR1 is SGHRS and CDR2 is YFSETQ. The CDR3 loop reads CASSLAGTSGQTQYF. DNA for the CDR3: TGCGCCAGCAGCCTTGCTGGGACTAGCGGACAGACCCAGTACTTC.

The chain has TRBV3-1 and TRBJ2-1; D might be TRBD2 (5 bases). Germline CDR1 LGHDT, CDR2 YNNKEL (reference sequence). The CDR3 is made up of 15 amino acids. V was clipped by 2 bases and J by 0 bases, with 8 bases between them. The CDR3 reads CASSQQTSSYNEQFF. As DNA, the CDR3 is TGTGCCAGCAGCCAACAAACTAGCTCCTACAATGAGCAGTTCTTC.

The chain is built from TRBV9 and TRBJ2-1; D is uncertain. The CDR3 sequence is 16 residues long. The ends were cut back, 0 bases at V and 0 bases at J, with 10 bases in the middle. The germline CDR1 and CDR2 sequences are SGDLS and YYNGEE. CDR3 loop: CASSVDPTSSYNEQFF. CDR3 nucleotide sequence: TGTGCCAGCAGCGTAGATCCCACCAGCTCCTACAATGAGCAGTTCTTC.

This clonotype was detected only a few times. CDR3 sequence reads: CASSAVGANEKLFF. CDR3 DNA sequence: TGTGCCAGCAGTGCAGTGGGAGCTAATGAAAAACTGTTTTTT. The chain couples TRBV27 to TRBJ1-4; D unclear. Trimming removed 5 bases from V and 3 bases from J, with 10 bases in between. This CDR3 comprises 14 residues. CDR1 is MNHEY and CDR2 is SMNVEV in the germline V gene (reference sequence).

This chain uses TRBV7-9 with TRBJ2-7; a possible D gene is TRBD1 (5 bases). V lost 1 base, J lost 5 bases, and 15 bases lay in between. The germline CDR1 and CDR2 sequences are SEHNR and FQNEAQ (reference sequence). This CDR3 has 15 amino acids. The CDR3 region has the DNA TGTGCCAGCAGCTTAGAAGCCGCCCCCAGGGACGAGCAGTACTTC. It specifies CASSLEAAPRDEQYF.